The rows below give T cell receptor beta chains drawn from one sample of a study of T-cell memory formation after mild COVID-19. TCRdb independently ran MiXCR on the 5' RACE reads; one entry per CDR3 protein. The sample shows 130,000 to 150,000 distinct CDR3 sequences, about 6% of them seen only once. The specimen was PBMCs or a T cell subset sorted from them (not recorded which). These receptors were collected from an adult woman who had mild COVID-19 (a few samples of this study predate the infection). Cell type and time point are not known. CDR3s leave out the opening cysteine and the closing phenylalanine or tryptophan. Fields, in order: CDR3 protein, D gene, V gene, J gene. A D gene is named only where the DNA matches it firmly.

CDR3 protein: ASSWGQGSYEQY
D gene: TRBD1
V gene: TRBV5-1
J gene: TRBJ2-7

CDR3 protein: ASSPDRQTYNEQF
D gene: NA
V gene: TRBV7-3
J gene: TRBJ2-1

CDR3 protein: ASSPRAHSGGYT
D gene: NA
V gene: TRBV18
J gene: TRBJ1-2

CDR3 protein: ASSFGPTGELGQPQH
D gene: TRBD1
V gene: TRBV5-6
J gene: TRBJ1-5

CDR3 protein: ATSDQGGGANVLT
D gene: NA
V gene: TRBV24-1
J gene: TRBJ2-6

CDR3 protein: ASSLFYRGAEGSPLH
D gene: NA
V gene: TRBV5-6
J gene: TRBJ1-6

CDR3 protein: ASSLTGYEETQY
D gene: TRBD1
V gene: TRBV5-5
J gene: TRBJ2-5

CDR3 protein: ATSPGTSGKETQY
D gene: TRBD2
V gene: TRBV24-1
J gene: TRBJ2-5

CDR3 protein: ASSLGPFFQETQY
D gene: NA
V gene: TRBV3-1
J gene: TRBJ2-5

CDR3 protein: SADGTILPEAF
D gene: NA
V gene: TRBV20-1
J gene: TRBJ1-1

CDR3 protein: ATSRVPLPGQREQY
D gene: NA
V gene: TRBV15
J gene: TRBJ2-7

CDR3 protein: ASSLEDRVIAKNIQY
D gene: TRBD1
V gene: TRBV5-1
J gene: TRBJ2-4

CDR3 protein: ASSLGQYNTEAF
D gene: NA
V gene: TRBV7-2
J gene: TRBJ1-1

CDR3 protein: SGLAGGNTDTQY
D gene: TRBD2
V gene: TRBV20-1
J gene: TRBJ2-3

CDR3 protein: ASMPTRTGPSPLH
D gene: TRBD1
V gene: TRBV6-1
J gene: TRBJ1-6

CDR3 protein: SAHRRLAGAYEQY
D gene: TRBD2
V gene: TRBV20-1
J gene: TRBJ2-7

CDR3 protein: ASSPSGRVNTGELF
D gene: NA
V gene: TRBV5-1
J gene: TRBJ2-2

CDR3 protein: ASSAVLGNNEQF
D gene: NA
V gene: TRBV9
J gene: TRBJ2-1

CDR3 protein: ASSSTGAGNTIY
D gene: TRBD1
V gene: TRBV6-6
J gene: TRBJ1-3

CDR3 protein: ASSPGPLSSYEQY
D gene: NA
V gene: TRBV12-3/TRBV12-4
J gene: TRBJ2-7

CDR3 protein: ASSYPLSGGSSYNEQF
D gene: TRBD2
V gene: TRBV6-2/TRBV6-3
J gene: TRBJ2-1

CDR3 protein: ASSLDQNSGNTIY
D gene: NA
V gene: TRBV5-1
J gene: TRBJ1-3

CDR3 protein: ASSPPGQGYGYT
D gene: TRBD1
V gene: TRBV5-1
J gene: TRBJ1-2

CDR3 protein: ASSYAVVSGYYNEQF
D gene: NA
V gene: TRBV6-2/TRBV6-3
J gene: TRBJ2-1

CDR3 protein: ATSDPTSNQPQH
D gene: NA
V gene: TRBV24-1
J gene: TRBJ1-5

CDR3 protein: ASSLGIGIGPLYNEQF
D gene: NA
V gene: TRBV7-8
J gene: TRBJ2-1

CDR3 protein: SVEEWRQETQY
D gene: NA
V gene: TRBV29-1
J gene: TRBJ2-5

CDR3 protein: ASTQGISYEQY
D gene: NA
V gene: TRBV6-5
J gene: TRBJ2-7

CDR3 protein: ASSLLGQAGYT
D gene: TRBD1
V gene: TRBV7-9
J gene: TRBJ1-2

CDR3 protein: ASSVSLAASYEQY
D gene: TRBD2
V gene: TRBV9
J gene: TRBJ2-7

CDR3 protein: ATSREGFGITDTQY
D gene: NA
V gene: TRBV15
J gene: TRBJ2-3

CDR3 protein: ASSLAPTSRPEQY
D gene: TRBD2
V gene: TRBV7-2
J gene: TRBJ2-7

CDR3 protein: ASRSSTQETQY
D gene: NA
V gene: TRBV12-3/TRBV12-4
J gene: TRBJ2-5

CDR3 protein: ASSQYIHEQY
D gene: NA
V gene: TRBV3-1
J gene: TRBJ2-7

CDR3 protein: ASSATGPYEQY
D gene: NA
V gene: TRBV9
J gene: TRBJ2-7

CDR3 protein: AISEGDSGNTIY
D gene: NA
V gene: TRBV10-3
J gene: TRBJ1-3

CDR3 protein: ASSLFSSYNSPLH
D gene: NA
V gene: TRBV13
J gene: TRBJ1-6

CDR3 protein: SAGLAGGYNEQF
D gene: TRBD2
V gene: TRBV20-1
J gene: TRBJ2-1

CDR3 protein: ASSLLAAGLANTGELF
D gene: TRBD2
V gene: TRBV7-6
J gene: TRBJ2-2

CDR3 protein: SVEQTTWGNEQF
D gene: NA
V gene: TRBV29-1
J gene: TRBJ2-1

CDR3 protein: ASQERVTQY
D gene: NA
V gene: TRBV12-3/TRBV12-4
J gene: TRBJ2-3

CDR3 protein: ASSLEAGSAYEQY
D gene: NA
V gene: TRBV7-2
J gene: TRBJ2-7

CDR3 protein: SARVPQGTGELF
D gene: NA
V gene: TRBV20-1
J gene: TRBJ2-2

CDR3 protein: ASSPIGLAGGLSLRSYNEQF
D gene: TRBD2
V gene: TRBV18
J gene: TRBJ2-1